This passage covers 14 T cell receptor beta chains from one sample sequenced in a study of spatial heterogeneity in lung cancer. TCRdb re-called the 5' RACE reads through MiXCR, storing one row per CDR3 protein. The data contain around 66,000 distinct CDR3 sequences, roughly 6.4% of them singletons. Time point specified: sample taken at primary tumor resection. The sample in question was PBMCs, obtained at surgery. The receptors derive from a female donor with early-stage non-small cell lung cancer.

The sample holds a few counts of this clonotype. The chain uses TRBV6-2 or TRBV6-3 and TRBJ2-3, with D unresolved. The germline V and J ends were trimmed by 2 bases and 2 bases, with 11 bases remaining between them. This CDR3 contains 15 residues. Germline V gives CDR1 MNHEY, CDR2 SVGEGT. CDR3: CASSYPQGITDTQYF. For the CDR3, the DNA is TGTGCCAGCAGTTACCCCCAAGGCATCACAGATACGCAGTATTTT.

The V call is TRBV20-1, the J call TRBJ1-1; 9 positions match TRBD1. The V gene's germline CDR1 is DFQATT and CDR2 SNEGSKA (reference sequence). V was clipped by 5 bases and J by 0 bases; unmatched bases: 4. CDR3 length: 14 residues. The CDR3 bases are TGCAGTGCTGGGACAGGGTGGATGAACACTGAAGCTTTCTTT. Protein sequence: CSAGTGWMNTEAFF.

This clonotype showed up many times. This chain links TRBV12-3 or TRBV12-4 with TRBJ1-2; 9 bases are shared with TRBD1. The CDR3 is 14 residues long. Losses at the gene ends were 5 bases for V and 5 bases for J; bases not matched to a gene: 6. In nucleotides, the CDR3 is TGTGCCAGCAGTACACAGGGGGCTGGTTATGGCTACACCTTC. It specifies CASSTQGAGYGYTF.

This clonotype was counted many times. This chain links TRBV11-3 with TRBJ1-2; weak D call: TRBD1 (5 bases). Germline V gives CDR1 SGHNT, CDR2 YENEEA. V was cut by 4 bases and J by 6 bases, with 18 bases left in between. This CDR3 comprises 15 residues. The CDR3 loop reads CASSSRGPFEDGYTF. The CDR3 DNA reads TGTGCCAGCAGCTCACGGGGACCGTTTGAGGATGGCTACACCTTC.

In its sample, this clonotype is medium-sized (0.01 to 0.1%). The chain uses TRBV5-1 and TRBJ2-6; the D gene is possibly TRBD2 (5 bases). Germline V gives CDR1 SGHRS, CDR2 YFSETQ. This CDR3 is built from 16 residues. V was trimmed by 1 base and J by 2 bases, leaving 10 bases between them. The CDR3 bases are TGCGCCAGCAGCTTGAAGGGAGAGGCTGGGGCCAACGTCCTGACTTTC. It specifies CASSLKGEAGANVLTF.

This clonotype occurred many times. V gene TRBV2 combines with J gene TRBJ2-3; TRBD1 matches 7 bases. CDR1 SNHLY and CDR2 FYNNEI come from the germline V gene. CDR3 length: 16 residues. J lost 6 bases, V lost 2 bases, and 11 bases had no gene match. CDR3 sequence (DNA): TGTGCCAGCAGTGAACTTGGGGACAGCGAGTGGGATACGCAGTATTTT. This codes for CASSELGDSEWDTQYF.

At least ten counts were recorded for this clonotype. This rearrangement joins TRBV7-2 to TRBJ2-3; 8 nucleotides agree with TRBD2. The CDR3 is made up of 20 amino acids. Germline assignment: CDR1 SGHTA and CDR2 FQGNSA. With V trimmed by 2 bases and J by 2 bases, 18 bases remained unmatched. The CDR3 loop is CASSLKIRSARGDFTDTQYF. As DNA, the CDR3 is TGTGCCAGCAGCTTAAAGATTCGATCGGCGCGGGGGGATTTCACAGATACGCAGTATTTT.

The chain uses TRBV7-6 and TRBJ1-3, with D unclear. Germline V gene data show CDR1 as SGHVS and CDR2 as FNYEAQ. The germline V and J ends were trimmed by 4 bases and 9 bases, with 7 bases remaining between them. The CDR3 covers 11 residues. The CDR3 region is CASSSTATIYF. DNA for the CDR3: TGTGCCAGCAGCTCGACGGCCACCATATATTTT.

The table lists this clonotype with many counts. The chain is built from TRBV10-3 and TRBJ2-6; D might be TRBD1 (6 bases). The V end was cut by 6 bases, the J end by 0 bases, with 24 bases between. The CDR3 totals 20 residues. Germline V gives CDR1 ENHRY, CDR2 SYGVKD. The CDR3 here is CAIRDYRERRDSSGANVLTF. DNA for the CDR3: TGTGCCATCAGGGATTACAGGGAACGTCGGGATAGCTCTGGGGCCAACGTCCTGACTTTC.

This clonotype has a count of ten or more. DNA for the CDR3: TGTGCCAGCAGCCAAGGATCTAGGGGCAACTATGGCTACACCTTC. Translated: CASSQGSRGNYGYTF. The rearrangement joins TRBV3-1 to TRBJ1-2; possible D gene TRBD1, 5 bases. The germline gives CDR1 LGHDT, CDR2 YNNKEL (reference sequence). The V end lost 1 base, the J end lost 2 bases, and 11 bases lay between the germline ends. The CDR3 covers 15 residues.

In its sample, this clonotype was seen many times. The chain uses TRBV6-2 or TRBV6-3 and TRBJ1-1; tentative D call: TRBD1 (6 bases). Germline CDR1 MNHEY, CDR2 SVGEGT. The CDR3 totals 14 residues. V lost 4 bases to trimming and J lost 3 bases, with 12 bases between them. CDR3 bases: TGTGCCAGCAGTTTCGGGGGCAGCGACACTGAAGCTTTCTTT. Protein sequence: CASSFGGSDTEAFF.

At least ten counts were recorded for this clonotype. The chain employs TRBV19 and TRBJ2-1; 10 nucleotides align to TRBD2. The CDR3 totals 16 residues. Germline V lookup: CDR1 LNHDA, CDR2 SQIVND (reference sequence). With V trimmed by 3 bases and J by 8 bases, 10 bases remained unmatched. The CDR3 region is CASSIPQRGGSYEQFF. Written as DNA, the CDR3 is TGTGCCAGTAGTATCCCTCAGCGGGGGGGCTCCTATGAGCAGTTCTTC. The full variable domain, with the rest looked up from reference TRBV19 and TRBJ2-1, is DGGITQSPKYLFRKEGQNVTLSCEQNLNHDAMYWYRQDPGQGLRLIYYSQIVNDFQKGDIAEGYSVSREKKESFPLTVTSAQKNPTAFYLCASSIPQRGGSYEQFFGPGTRLTVL.

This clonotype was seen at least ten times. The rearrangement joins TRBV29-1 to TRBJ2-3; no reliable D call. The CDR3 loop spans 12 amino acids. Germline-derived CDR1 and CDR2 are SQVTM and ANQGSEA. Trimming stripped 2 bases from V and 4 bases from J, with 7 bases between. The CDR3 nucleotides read TGCAGCGTTGAAATCATCCCAGATACGCAGTATTTT. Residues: CSVEIIPDTQYF.

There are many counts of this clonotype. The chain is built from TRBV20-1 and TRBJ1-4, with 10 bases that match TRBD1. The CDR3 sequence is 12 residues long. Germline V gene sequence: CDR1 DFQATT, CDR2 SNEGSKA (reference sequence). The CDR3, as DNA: TGCAGCGGGACAGGGGATTTTGAAAAACTGTTTTTT. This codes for CSGTGDFEKLFF.